This TCR beta chain emerged from a study of T cells after posttransplantation cyclophosphamide. General study results and limits: Donor CD8+ memory clones often dominated recipient blood repertoires at later times. TRB clonality was highly associated with recipient CMV seropositivity and reactivation. Blood and skin or GI T cell repertoires showed limited TRB overlap.

This clone is labeled medium-sized. Its antigen is undetermined. Treatment was busulfan-fludarabine conditioning, a marrow graft, and cyclophosphamide on days +3 and +4. V dropped 4 bases and J dropped 3 bases, with 11 bases sitting between them. The CDR3 runs to 15 residues. From germline, CDR1 is SGHDT and CDR2 YYEEEE. Produced via immunoSEQ multiplex PCR; TCRdb's table is partial and in-frame only. The repertoire consists of about 5,000 clones, none detected only once. The starting material was PBMCs, obtained after allogeneic stem cell transplant with posttransplant cyclophosphamide. The genes are TRBV5-6 and TRBJ2-6, with D possibly matching TRBD1 (6 bases). The source is a male patient between 55 and 70 years old who received an allogeneic stem cell transplant from a related donor, was CMV-positive, and had no GVHD. Some T cells may be graft donor cells. Here the CDR3 DNA reads TGTGCCAGCAGCCCTAACAGGGTTGGGGCCAACGTCCTGACTTTC. Translated: CASSPNRVGANVLTF.